The T cell receptor (beta chain) under discussion was sequenced for a study of chemoradiotherapy in HPV16-positive cancers. Study in general: Candidate HPV-specific clones and shared TCR motifs came from a couple of HPV16-positive patients.

A note on this clone: Antigen specificity is unknown.

Generated by immunoSEQ multiplex PCR, the TCRdb table keeps only in-frame clones and is missing some. This table has approximately 12,000 clones, around 72% appearing once. The study's findings and limits: Candidate HPV-specific clones and E7-related TCR motifs grew in tumor during treatment.

The sequence came from a human donor with HPV-associated anogenital cancer. The biological material was taken from a patient who underwent chemoradiotherapy.

CDR3 nucleotide sequence: TGTGCCAGCAGGCTGACAGGCAATGAAAAACTGTTTTTT. Translation: CASRLTGNEKLFF. This sequence joins TRBV28 and TRBJ1-4; D is perhaps TRBD1 (6 bases). The CDR3 contains 13 residues. V was cut by 6 bases and J by 5 bases, with 10 bases left in between. CDR1 is MDHEN and CDR2 is SYDVKM in the germline V gene.